This T cell receptor beta chain was observed in a study of cytomegalovirus exposure and HLA in healthy donors. Whole-study findings and limits: Later on, a genetic analysis was performed. It linked a missense variant in DCLRE1C with V- and J-gene trimming of TCR beta.

On this clone: Its antigen is unidentified.

This PCR relied on a set of 60 Vbeta primers and 13 Jbeta primers. Data came from immunoSEQ multiplex PCR; TCRdb stores just in-frame clones and leaves some out. The sample records 85,000 to 120,000 clones, less than 90% being singletons. Germline V CDR1 and CDR2: SGHAT, FQNNGV. The CDR3 contains 15 residues. Trimming took 5 bases from V and 8 from J; bases not matched to a gene: 14. The chain links TRBV11-2 to TRBJ2-5, with 7 bases aligning to TRBD1. This TCR came from a man in his forties in good health and CMV-seronegative. The sample taken for sequencing was PBMCs. The CDR3, as DNA: TGTGCCAGCAGCCTCGACAGGGTTAGCCCGGGAACCCAGTACTTC. Protein: CASSLDRVSPGTQYF.